This TCR beta chain was retrieved from a study of cytomegalovirus exposure and HLA in healthy donors. This PCR relied on a set of 60 Vbeta primers and 13 Jbeta primers. Authors' data handling: Approximately 10 million shared chains were among tens of millions of unique TCR beta chains counted in a later analysis. Assay used: immunoSEQ multiplex PCR; TCRdb lists only in-frame clones, some missing. The D gene and trimming were derived from the DNA, and the V and J assignments and clone size from that table. Here the sample spans roughly 77,000 clones, 10% being singletons. As to this clone: Given the absence of the conserved phenylalanine or tryptophan at the CDR3 end, a read error is likely.

Material: PBMCs. The TCR comes from a man in his fifties or sixties in good health and CMV-seropositive.

CDR3 amino acids: CACSWVGRGNAIYV. As DNA, the CDR3 is TGTGCCTGCTCTTGGGTTGGCAGAGGAAACGCCATATATGTT. This chain uses TRBV30 with TRBJ1-3, with D unresolved. Germline-derived CDR1 and CDR2 are GTSNPN and SVGIG (reference sequence). The CDR3 contains 14 residues.